These T cell receptor beta chains were read from a single sample in a study of T-cell memory formation after mild COVID-19. TCRdb re-analysed the 5' RACE reads in MiXCR, keeping a single row per CDR3 protein. The sample records roughly 170,000 distinct CDR3 sequences, about a fifth being singletons. The sample comprised PBMCs or a T cell subset sorted from them (not recorded which). The origin of the receptors is an adult woman who had mild COVID-19 (a few samples of this study predate the infection). Cell type and time point are not known. The CDR3 runs from the conserved cysteine through the conserved F or W. The order of the fields is V gene, J gene, D gene, CDR3 protein. D genes are given only for firm matches.

V gene: TRBV5-1
J gene: TRBJ2-1
D gene: NA
CDR3 protein: CASSPWDGWDNEQFF

V gene: TRBV4-2
J gene: TRBJ2-1
D gene: NA
CDR3 protein: CASSQVLANEQFF

V gene: TRBV7-9
J gene: TRBJ2-3
D gene: NA
CDR3 protein: CASSPRGTPVNTQYF

V gene: TRBV7-2
J gene: TRBJ2-3
D gene: NA
CDR3 protein: CASSLAHGNLDTQYF

V gene: TRBV11-2
J gene: TRBJ1-2
D gene: TRBD1
CDR3 protein: CASSLSGQTGGGGYTF

V gene: TRBV7-9
J gene: TRBJ2-1
D gene: NA
CDR3 protein: CASSLGSYNEQFF

V gene: TRBV6-1
J gene: TRBJ1-2
D gene: TRBD1
CDR3 protein: CASSPAHRGRIQANYGYTF

V gene: TRBV4-1
J gene: TRBJ2-7
D gene: TRBD2
CDR3 protein: CASSQVTGTSSSYEQYF

V gene: TRBV24-1
J gene: TRBJ1-1
D gene: NA
CDR3 protein: CATSGGGTEAFF

V gene: TRBV12-3/TRBV12-4
J gene: TRBJ2-1
D gene: NA
CDR3 protein: CASSSERVEQFF

V gene: TRBV9
J gene: TRBJ2-3
D gene: NA
CDR3 protein: CASSVGSSTDTQYF

V gene: TRBV9
J gene: TRBJ2-3
D gene: TRBD2
CDR3 protein: CASSPGLAGGLASDTQYF

V gene: TRBV5-6
J gene: TRBJ2-1
D gene: TRBD2
CDR3 protein: CASTQAGWRNEQFF

V gene: TRBV6-5
J gene: TRBJ2-2
D gene: NA
CDR3 protein: CASSYGGTGELFF

V gene: TRBV19
J gene: TRBJ1-1
D gene: NA
CDR3 protein: CASSITSLVPEAFF

V gene: TRBV7-9
J gene: TRBJ2-7
D gene: NA
CDR3 protein: CASSPQGTLEQYF

V gene: TRBV5-1
J gene: TRBJ2-7
D gene: TRBD1
CDR3 protein: CASSPWTGSYEQYF

V gene: TRBV7-9
J gene: TRBJ1-1
D gene: NA
CDR3 protein: CASSSVARAFF

V gene: TRBV9
J gene: TRBJ1-5
D gene: TRBD1
CDR3 protein: CASSQGGRLNQPQHF

V gene: TRBV12-3/TRBV12-4
J gene: TRBJ2-1
D gene: TRBD1
CDR3 protein: CASSPSQGYNEQFF

V gene: TRBV5-1
J gene: TRBJ2-1
D gene: NA
CDR3 protein: CASSLAGYEQFF

V gene: TRBV9
J gene: TRBJ2-7
D gene: TRBD1
CDR3 protein: CASSVSLGQGIYEQYF

V gene: TRBV3-1
J gene: TRBJ2-2
D gene: NA
CDR3 protein: CASSQDLGGGPTGELFF

V gene: TRBV4-1
J gene: TRBJ1-5
D gene: TRBD1
CDR3 protein: CASSHPTGGNQPQHF

V gene: TRBV5-6
J gene: TRBJ2-1
D gene: TRBD2
CDR3 protein: CASSLGSAGGPYNEQFF

V gene: TRBV12-3/TRBV12-4
J gene: TRBJ2-1
D gene: NA
CDR3 protein: CASSDRDTHNEQFF

V gene: TRBV7-9
J gene: TRBJ1-5
D gene: TRBD1
CDR3 protein: CASSLGQGSQPQHF

V gene: TRBV7-6
J gene: TRBJ2-1
D gene: TRBD1
CDR3 protein: CASSQGQGAPYNEQFF

V gene: TRBV6-2/TRBV6-3
J gene: TRBJ2-7
D gene: NA
CDR3 protein: CASSYSGPHEQYF

V gene: TRBV7-9
J gene: TRBJ1-2
D gene: NA
CDR3 protein: CASSPPPSTAAIRGNGYTF

V gene: TRBV7-8
J gene: TRBJ2-5
D gene: NA
CDR3 protein: CASSRPDPRETQYF

V gene: TRBV20-1
J gene: TRBJ1-1
D gene: TRBD1
CDR3 protein: CSAREWPGQGTGGTEAFF